Following are 30 T cell receptor beta chains from one sample sequenced in a study of T cells after yellow fever vaccination. TCRdb called the 5' RACE reads again in MiXCR, with one record for every CDR3 protein. Here the sample spans 150,000 to 200,000 distinct CDR3 sequences, roughly 6.2% being singletons. Sample: CD4+ T cells sorted from PBMCs, taken on the day of the first yellow fever vaccination. The receptors stem from a man aged 18-30 years who received the YFV17D yellow fever vaccine.

V is TRBV20-1 and J is TRBJ1-1, with 8 bases fitting TRBD1. V shed 3 bases and J 1 base; nucleotides not matched to a gene: 7. Germline V CDR1 and CDR2: DFQATT, SNEGSKA (reference sequence). The CDR3 contains 15 residues. CDR3 coding DNA: TGCAGTGCTAGTCAGGTGGACAGGGCGAACACTGAAGCTTTCTTT. Its protein product is CSASQVDRANTEAFF.

This clonotype occurred a few times. The V gene is TRBV7-2, the J gene TRBJ2-2; 7 positions match TRBD1. CDR1 is SGHTA and CDR2 is FQGNSA in the germline V gene. Trimming at V came to 3 bases and at J to 5 bases, leaving 6 bases not matched to a gene. The CDR3 runs to 15 residues. For the CDR3, the DNA is TGTGCCAGCAGCTTGGGGGACAGATCGACCGGGGAGCTGTTTTTT. Protein product: CASSLGDRSTGELFF.

This clonotype has at least ten counts. The genes are TRBV5-5 and TRBJ2-1; 10 bases match TRBD1. The CDR3 runs to 14 residues. J was trimmed by 8 bases and V by 3 bases; bases with no gene match: 5. Germline-derived CDR1 and CDR2 are SGHKS and YYEKEE (reference sequence). The CDR3 spells CASSSDRGGDEQFF. CDR3 bases: TGTGCCAGCAGCTCGGACAGGGGGGGAGATGAGCAGTTCTTC.

Here the CDR3 reads CASSSGGRGETQYF. Here the CDR3 DNA reads TGTGCCAGCAGCTCAGGGGGCAGGGGCGAGACCCAGTACTTC. This rearrangement joins TRBV7-2 to TRBJ2-5, with 8 bases fitting TRBD1. Per the germline V gene, CDR1 is SGHTA and CDR2 is FQGNSA. CDR3 size: 14 residues. Trimming cost V 4 bases and J 5 bases; bases outside gene matches: 6.

V and J are TRBV4-1 and TRBJ1-1; D possibly corresponds to TRBD1 (6 bases). The CDR3 extends over 15 amino acids. The germline V gene has CDR1 MGHRA and CDR2 YSYEKL. V was clipped by 6 bases and J by 4 bases, with 18 bases between them. The DNA for the CDR3 is TGCGCCAGCAGGGACCCGCCAGGGGTCACCACTGAAGCTTTCTTT. Translated: CASRDPPGVTTEAFF.

This clonotype was recorded at least ten times. The V and J genes are TRBV5-1 and TRBJ2-5, with 9 bases matching TRBD1. The trim removed 3 bases at V and 7 bases at J, leaving 4 bases unmatched. Per germline, CDR1 SGHRS and CDR2 YFSETQ. This CDR3 spans 13 amino acids. CDR3 loop: CASSSGQGSTQYF. The CDR3 DNA sequence: TGCGCCAGCAGCTCCGGACAGGGGTCGACCCAGTACTTC.

V usage is TRBV7-2 and J usage is TRBJ2-3; a weak D match, TRBD2 (5 bases). The CDR3 totals 11 residues. Germline loops: CDR1 SGHTA, CDR2 FQGNSA. V was clipped by 5 bases and J by 13 bases, with 13 bases between them. DNA for the CDR3: TGTGCCAGCAGCGAACGATACGGGAAGTATTTT. Protein sequence: CASSERYGKYF.

This clonotype was detected many times. This rearrangement joins TRBV3-1 to TRBJ2-3, with D possibly being TRBD1 (6 bases). With 0 bases removed from V and 5 bases from J, the gap between germline ends came to 9 bases. Germline V gene data show CDR1 as LGHDT and CDR2 as YNNKEL (reference sequence). The CDR3 sequence is 14 residues long. CDR3: CASSQDAGEDTQYF. The CDR3 nucleotides read TGTGCCAGCAGCCAAGATGCAGGGGAAGATACGCAGTATTTT.

This clonotype has more than one count but fewer than ten. The rearrangement links TRBV29-1 to TRBJ1-3, with D maybe TRBD1 (5 bases). V lost 6 bases and J lost 0, with 12 bases in between. Germline lookup yields CDR1 SQVTM and CDR2 ANQGSEA. The CDR3 is 14 residues long. CDR3 sequence: CSVVVGDSGNTIYF. CDR3 sequence (DNA): TGCAGCGTGGTCGTGGGGGACTCTGGAAACACCATATATTTT.

CDR3 nucleotides: TGCAGTGCTAGGGGGCAAAACAAGCAGCCCCAGCATTTT. This translates into CSARGQNKQPQHF. The chain recombines TRBV20-1 with TRBJ1-5; D might be TRBD1 (5 bases). There are 13 residues in the CDR3. Germline values: CDR1 DFQATT, CDR2 SNEGSKA (reference sequence). V shed 3 bases and J shed 7 bases, with 13 bases lying between them.

This clonotype showed up many times. This chain links TRBV24-1 with TRBJ2-3, with D uncertain. CDR3 length equals 12 residues. V was cut by 6 bases and J by 0 bases, with 3 bases left in between. Germline lookup yields CDR1 KGHDR and CDR2 SFDVKD. CDR3 in amino acids: CATSLSTDTQYF. Here the CDR3 DNA reads TGTGCCACCAGTTTGAGCACAGATACGCAGTATTTT.

V gene TRBV20-1 combines with J gene TRBJ2-7, with D possibly being TRBD1 (7 bases). The CDR3 sequence is 16 residues long. Germline-derived CDR1 and CDR2 are DFQATT and SNEGSKA (reference sequence). V was trimmed by 0 bases and J by 6 bases, leaving 21 bases between them. CDR3 residues: CSARDRRWRGPSEQYV. CDR3 DNA sequence: TGCAGTGCTAGAGATCGGCGTTGGAGGGGGCCCAGCGAGCAGTACGTC.

The chain couples TRBV19 to TRBJ2-5; 8 bases line up with TRBD1. The CDR3 totals 13 residues. J lost 4 bases, V lost 5 bases, and 3 bases had no gene match. Per germline, CDR1 LNHDA and CDR2 SQIVND (reference sequence). The CDR3 reads CASSEGTGETQYF. The CDR3 bases are TGTGCCAGTAGTGAAGGGACAGGAGAGACCCAGTACTTC.

This clonotype was counted ten times or more. J is TRBJ2-7 and V is TRBV7-6, with D perhaps TRBD2 (9 bases). This CDR3 is built from 17 residues. Germline CDR1 and CDR2: SGHVS and FNYEAQ. Trimming removed 2 bases from V and 5 bases from J, with 22 bases in between. The CDR3 DNA follows: TGTGCCAGCAGCTTAAACAGGGGGACGGGACTAGCCGACGAGCAGTACTTC. Translating it yields CASSLNRGTGLADEQYF.

This clonotype was counted a few times. This rearrangement joins TRBV5-1 to TRBJ1-2; D is perhaps TRBD1 (6 bases). V lost 4 bases, J lost 2 bases, and 12 bases lay in between. Germline V gives CDR1 SGHRS, CDR2 YFSETQ. The CDR3 has 14 residues. The CDR3 loop is CASSPEGGNYGYTF. CDR3 sequence (DNA): TGCGCCAGCAGCCCCGAGGGGGGGAACTATGGCTACACCTTC.

In this sample, this clonotype turned up a few times. The V call is TRBV7-8, the J call TRBJ2-7; 12 bases agree with TRBD1. Germline V CDR1 and CDR2: SGHVS, FQNEAQ. The CDR3 runs to 16 residues. V gave up 1 base and J gave up 4 bases; unmatched junction bases: 5. The CDR3 DNA sequence: TGTGCCAGCAGCTTAGAGGCGGGACAGGGGGCATACGAGCAGTACTTC. Translated, it gives CASSLEAGQGAYEQYF.

This clonotype was observed many times. This sequence joins TRBV12-3 or TRBV12-4 and TRBJ2-1, with TRBD2 matching over 7 bases. Trimming at V came to 6 bases and at J to 0 bases, leaving 5 bases not matched to a gene. The CDR3 loop spans 15 amino acids. The CDR3 coding sequence is TGTGCCAGCAGCCGCGGCGGGAGCTCCTACAATGAGCAGTTCTTC. Protein: CASSRGGSSYNEQFF.

This clonotype was recorded at least ten times. An end of the junction does not agree with germline; a read error may underlie this. This chain uses TRBV7-7 with TRBJ2-1; 11 bases match TRBD2. CDR3 size: 15 residues. Germline V gene data show CDR1 as SSHAT and CDR2 as FNYEAQ (reference sequence). The CDR3 DNA reads as TGTGCTAGCAGCACTGGGACTAGCGGACGCACTGAGCAGTTCTTC. Translation gives CASSTGTSGRTEQFF.

This clonotype was observed at least ten times. This chain joins TRBV11-1 and TRBJ1-2; perhaps TRBD1 as D (6 bases). The CDR3 loop spans 15 amino acids. Per the germline V gene, CDR1 is SGHAT and CDR2 is FQDESV (reference sequence). Trimming shortened V by 4 bases and J by 0 bases, and 12 bases separated the two germline ends. The CDR3: CASSSLRDTNYGYTF. CDR3 bases: TGTGCCAGCAGCTCCCTCAGGGACACTAACTATGGCTACACCTTC.

This clonotype was recorded at least ten times. V usage is TRBV3-1 and J usage is TRBJ2-3; 10 nucleotides line up with TRBD2. CDR3 length equals 16 residues. Germline V lookup: CDR1 LGHDT, CDR2 YNNKEL (reference sequence). J lost 4 bases, V lost 0 bases, and 4 bases had no gene match. The CDR3 coding sequence is TGTGCCAGCAGCCAAGATCTAGCGGGGGATTCAGATACGCAGTATTTT. Its protein product is CASSQDLAGDSDTQYF.

Many counts were recorded for this clonotype. This rearrangement joins TRBV7-2 to TRBJ2-5; TRBD2 agrees at 11 bases. Germline V lookup: CDR1 SGHTA, CDR2 FQGNSA. CDR3 length: 16 residues. Trimming cost V 5 bases and J 4 bases; bases outside gene matches: 9. CDR3: CASSALLAGAGETQYF. CDR3 in DNA: TGTGCCAGCAGCGCCCTACTAGCGGGGGCGGGAGAGACCCAGTACTTC.

Ten or more counts support this clonotype. The CDR3 DNA reads as TGTGCTAGTGGTCAGAAGACAGGACCCGAGCAGTACGTC. It is translated as CASGQKTGPEQYV. The rearrangement uses TRBV12-5 and TRBJ2-7, with D possibly matching TRBD1 (6 bases). V was pared by 5 bases and J by 6 bases, with 14 bases between. Per the germline V gene, CDR1 is LGHNT and CDR2 is FRNRAP. The CDR3 is made up of 13 amino acids.

In the case of this clonotype: The junction departs from the called germline gene at one end, perhaps through a read error. V and J are TRBV12-3 or TRBV12-4 and TRBJ2-5; D is ambiguous. The CDR3 has 11 amino acids. For the CDR3, the DNA is TGTGCCAGCACTTTAGCACAGACCCAGTACTTC. Translation: CASTLAQTQYF.

This clonotype was recorded many times. The V and J genes are TRBV11-2 and TRBJ2-7, with D unresolved. The CDR3 spans 11 residues. V was trimmed by 4 bases and J by 6 bases, leaving 7 bases between them. In germline, CDR1 is SGHAT, CDR2 FQNNGV. CDR3 DNA: TGTGCCAGCAGCTCGCAGGTCGAGCAGTACTTC. Protein: CASSSQVEQYF.

The J gene is TRBJ2-2, the V gene TRBV7-2; D is uncertain. The CDR3 loop spans 16 amino acids. The germline V gene encodes CDR1 SGHTA and CDR2 FQGNSA. Trimming cost V 2 bases and J 1 base, with 11 bases left between them. The CDR3 DNA follows: TGTGCCAGCAGCTTATTCCAGTTTCTGAACACCGGGGAGCTGTTTTTT. Amino acid sequence: CASSLFQFLNTGELFF. Full variable domain (outside the CDR3, taken from reference TRBV7-2 and TRBJ2-2): GAGVSQSPSNKVTEKGKDVELRCDPISGHTALYWYRQSLGQGLEFLIYFQGNSAPDKSGLPSDRFSAERTGGSVSTLTIQRTQQEDSAVYLCASSLFQFLNTGELFFGEGSRLTVL.

This clonotype appeared many times. Written as DNA, the CDR3 is TGTGCCAGCAGACCTCGACAGGGGGCCTACCGGGACACTGAAGCTTTCTTT. This encodes CASRPRQGAYRDTEAFF. The rearrangement links TRBV7-9 to TRBJ1-1, with 10 bases fitting TRBD1. Germline loops: CDR1 SEHNR, CDR2 FQNEAQ (reference sequence). The trim removed 6 bases at V and 3 bases at J, leaving 13 bases unmatched. This CDR3 is 17 amino acids long.

In its sample, this clonotype was seen many times. This sequence joins TRBV5-1 and TRBJ2-1, with TRBD2 matching over 9 bases. Germline V gene lookup returns CDR1 SGHRS and CDR2 YFSETQ. J was trimmed by 1 base and V by 0 bases; bases with no gene match: 8. CDR3 length equals 18 residues. The CDR3 loop is CASSLGASGDLSYNEQFF. The CDR3 nucleotides are TGCGCCAGCAGCTTGGGGGCTAGCGGGGACTTATCCTACAATGAGCAGTTCTTC.

This clonotype was seen at least ten times. This sequence joins TRBV5-5 and TRBJ2-2; either TRBD1 or TRBD2 may supply D (7 bases each). Germline CDR1 SGHKS, CDR2 YYEKEE (reference sequence). The CDR3 length is 16 residues. Trimming pared 4 bases from V and 2 bases from J, leaving 15 bases between. CDR3 sequence reads: CASSASGTVNTGELFF. CDR3 DNA: TGTGCCAGCAGCGCCAGCGGGACAGTTAACACCGGGGAGCTGTTTTTT. The full variable domain, completed using reference TRBV5-5 and TRBJ2-2, is DAGVTQSPTHLIKTRGQQVTLRCSPISGHKSVSWYQQVLGQGPQFIFQYYEKEERGRGNFPDRFSARQFPNYSSELNVNALLLGDSALYLCASSASGTVNTGELFFGEGSRLTVL.

This clonotype was found a few times. The V gene is TRBV4-1, the J gene TRBJ2-5; D gene uncertain. The V and J ends lost 3 bases and 2 bases respectively, with 13 bases between them. This CDR3 spans 15 amino acids. Germline CDR1 MGHRA, CDR2 YSYEKL. The chain's CDR3 is CASSQLTTAQETQYF. CDR3 in DNA: TGCGCCAGCAGCCAGCTGACGACTGCACAAGAGACCCAGTACTTC.

This clonotype has at least ten counts. The chain couples TRBV29-1 to TRBJ1-5, with D unclear. Trimming took off 4 bases at V and 3 bases at J, with 7 bases between the two ends. The CDR3 consists of 12 residues. The V gene's germline CDR1 is SQVTM and CDR2 ANQGSEA. The CDR3 loop is CSVVLDNQPQHF. CDR3 sequence (DNA): TGCAGCGTTGTGTTGGACAATCAGCCCCAGCATTTT.